This T cell receptor (beta chain) appears in the sequencing data of a study of cytomegalovirus exposure and HLA in healthy donors. Study-level findings and limits: Reports indicated that the classifier achieved high specificity and sensitivity in diagnosing cytomegalovirus status. Researchers had no immune exposure information except CMV serostatus available.

The trim removed 0 bases at V and 10 bases at J, leaving 13 bases unmatched. Germline V CDR1 and CDR2: SGHRS, YFSETQ. CDR3 size: 16 residues. A remark on this clone: The antigen is not known.

Amplification used 60 Vbeta primers and 13 Jbeta primers. Sequencing was performed with immunoSEQ multiplex PCR; in TCRdb, only in-frame clones are kept and a portion is missing. The sample records about 150,000 clones, just over 65% being singletons. The chain employs TRBV5-1 and TRBJ2-3, with TRBD2 identical over 8 bases. The receptor was derived from a woman in her fifties or sixties in good health and CMV-seronegative. Sequencing used PBMCs. In DNA, the CDR3 is TGCGCCAGCAGCTTGGTAGGTGGGAGCGGGGGAAGCCCGCAGTATTTT. It translates to CASSLVGGSGGSPQYF.